This T cell receptor (beta chain) was recorded in a study of shared clonotypes between healthy human individuals. Study observations and caveats: Despite large depth, rarefaction showed incomplete sorted-subset sequencing.

Details on this clone: Antigen specificity is unknown.

CDR1 and CDR2 from the germline V gene are SGHDN and FVKESK. Trimming took off 3 bases at V and 6 bases at J, with 9 bases between the two ends. The CDR3 is made up of 12 amino acids. Only in-frame clones appear in the TCRdb table, and some are missing; sequencing was by immunoSEQ multiplex PCR. The sample gives some 690,000 clones, 90% of which show up once; 30% to 40% is in the top ten. The sequence was obtained from a man between 18 and 35 years old in good health. Some clones in this sample may be carry-over from other donors' samples. V and J are TRBV14 and TRBJ2-7; TRBD2 might be the D (6 bases). Source material: memory CD8+ T cells from PBMCs. Indicated subset: CD45RO+ cells pooled with CCR7-negative TemRA cells. The CDR3 spells CASSHDGGEQYF. The CDR3 nucleotides are TGTGCCAGCAGCCACGACGGGGGCGAGCAGTACTTC.